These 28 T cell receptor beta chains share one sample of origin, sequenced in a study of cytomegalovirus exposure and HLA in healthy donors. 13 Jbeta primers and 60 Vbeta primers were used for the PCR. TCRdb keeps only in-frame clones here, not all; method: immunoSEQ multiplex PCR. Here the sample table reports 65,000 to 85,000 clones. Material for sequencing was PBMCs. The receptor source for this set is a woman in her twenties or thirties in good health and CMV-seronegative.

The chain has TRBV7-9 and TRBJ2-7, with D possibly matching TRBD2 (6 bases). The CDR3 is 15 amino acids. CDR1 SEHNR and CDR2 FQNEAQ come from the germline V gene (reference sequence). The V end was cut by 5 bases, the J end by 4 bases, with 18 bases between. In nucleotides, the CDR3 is TGTGCCAGCAGCCCTGAGGTAGCGGAGTTTTACGAGCAGTACTTC. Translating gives CASSPEVAEFYEQYF.

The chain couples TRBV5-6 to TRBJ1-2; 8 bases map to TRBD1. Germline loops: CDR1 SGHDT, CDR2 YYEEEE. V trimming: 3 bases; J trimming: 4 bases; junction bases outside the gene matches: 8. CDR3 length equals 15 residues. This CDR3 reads CASSSPGTGAYGYTF. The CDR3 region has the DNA TGTGCCAGCAGCTCCCCCGGGACAGGAGCCTATGGCTACACCTTC.

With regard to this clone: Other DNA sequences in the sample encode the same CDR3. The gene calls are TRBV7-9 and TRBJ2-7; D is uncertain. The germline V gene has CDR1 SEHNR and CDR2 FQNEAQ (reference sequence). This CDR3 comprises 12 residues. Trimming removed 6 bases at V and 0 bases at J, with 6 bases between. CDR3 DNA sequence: TGTGCCAGCAGTCTTAGCTCCTACGAGCAGTACTTC. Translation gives CASSLSSYEQYF.

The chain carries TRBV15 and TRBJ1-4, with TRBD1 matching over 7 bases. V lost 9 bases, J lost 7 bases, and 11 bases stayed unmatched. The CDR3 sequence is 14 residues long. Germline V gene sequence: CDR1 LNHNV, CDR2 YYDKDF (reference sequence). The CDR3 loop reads CATKRDSSAEKLFF. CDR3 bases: TGTGCCACGAAGAGGGACAGCTCGGCTGAAAAACTGTTTTTT.

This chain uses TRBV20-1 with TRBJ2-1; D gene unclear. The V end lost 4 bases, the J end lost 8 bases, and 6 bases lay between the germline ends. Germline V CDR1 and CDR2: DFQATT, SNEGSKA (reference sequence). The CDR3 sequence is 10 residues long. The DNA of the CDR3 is TGCAGTGCTACTCGGGATGAGCAGTTCTTC. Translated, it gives CSATRDEQFF.

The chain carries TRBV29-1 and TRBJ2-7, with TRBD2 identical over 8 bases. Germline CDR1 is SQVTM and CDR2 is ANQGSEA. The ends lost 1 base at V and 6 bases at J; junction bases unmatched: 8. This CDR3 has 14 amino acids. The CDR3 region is CSVEAGGRSSEQYF. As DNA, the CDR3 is TGCAGCGTTGAAGCGGGGGGGCGATCATCCGAGCAGTACTTC.

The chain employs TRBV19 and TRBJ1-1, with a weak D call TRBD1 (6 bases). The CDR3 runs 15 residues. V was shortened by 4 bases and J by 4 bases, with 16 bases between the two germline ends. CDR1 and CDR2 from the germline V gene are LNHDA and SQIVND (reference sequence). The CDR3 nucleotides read TGTGCCAGTAGTAAGGACAGTTTCAGGAGCACTGAAGCTTTCTTT. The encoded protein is CASSKDSFRSTEAFF.

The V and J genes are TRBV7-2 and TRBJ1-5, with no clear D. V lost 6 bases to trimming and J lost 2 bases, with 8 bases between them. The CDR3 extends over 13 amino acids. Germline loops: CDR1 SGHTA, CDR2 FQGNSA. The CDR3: CASSSPGNQPQHF. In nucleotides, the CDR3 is TGTGCCAGCAGTTCGCCGGGCAATCAGCCCCAGCATTTT.

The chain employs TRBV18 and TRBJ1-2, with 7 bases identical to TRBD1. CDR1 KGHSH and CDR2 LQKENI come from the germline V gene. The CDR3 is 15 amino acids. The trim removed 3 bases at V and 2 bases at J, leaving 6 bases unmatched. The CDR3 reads CASSPPVQGNYGYTF. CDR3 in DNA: TGTGCCAGCTCACCTCCCGTACAGGGGAACTATGGCTACACCTTC.

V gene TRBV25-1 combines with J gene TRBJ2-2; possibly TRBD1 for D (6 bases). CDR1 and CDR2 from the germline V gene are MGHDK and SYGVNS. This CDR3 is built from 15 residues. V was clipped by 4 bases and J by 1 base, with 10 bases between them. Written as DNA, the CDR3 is TGTGCCAGCAGTGGCCCCAGGGGGAACACCGGGGAGCTGTTTTTT. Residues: CASSGPRGNTGELFF.

The CDR3 DNA reads as TGTGCCACCAGCGGCACCGGGACAGGGAATGAAAAACTGTTTTTT. This gives the protein CATSGTGTGNEKLFF. J is TRBJ1-4 and V is TRBV15, with 9 nucleotides matching TRBD1. V gave up 5 bases and J gave up 5 bases; unmatched junction bases: 6. Germline V CDR1 and CDR2: LNHNV, YYDKDF (reference sequence). The CDR3 has 15 amino acids.

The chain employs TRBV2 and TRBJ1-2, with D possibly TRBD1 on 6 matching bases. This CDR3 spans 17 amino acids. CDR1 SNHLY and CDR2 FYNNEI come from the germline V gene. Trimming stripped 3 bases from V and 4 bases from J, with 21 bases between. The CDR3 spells CASSESTGLLPSYGYTF. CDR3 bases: TGTGCCAGCAGTGAGTCGACAGGCCTCCTACCCTCCTATGGCTACACCTTC.

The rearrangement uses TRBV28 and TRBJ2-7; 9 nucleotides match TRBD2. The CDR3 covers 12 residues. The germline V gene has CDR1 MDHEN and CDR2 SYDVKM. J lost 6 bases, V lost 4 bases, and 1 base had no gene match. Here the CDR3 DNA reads TGTGCCAGCAGTTCAGCGGGAGGCGAGCAGTACTTC. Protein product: CASSSAGGEQYF.

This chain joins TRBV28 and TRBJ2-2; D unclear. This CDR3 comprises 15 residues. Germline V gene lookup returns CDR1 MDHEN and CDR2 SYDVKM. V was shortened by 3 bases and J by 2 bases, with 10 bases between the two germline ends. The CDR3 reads CASSFYRANTGELFF. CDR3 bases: TGTGCCAGCAGTTTCTACAGAGCAAACACCGGGGAGCTGTTTTTT. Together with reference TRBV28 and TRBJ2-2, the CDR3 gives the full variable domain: DVKVTQSSRYLVKRTGEKVFLECVQDMDHENMFWYRQDPGLGLRLIYFSYDVKMKEKGDIPEGYSVSREKKERFSLILESASTNQTSMYLCASSFYRANTGELFFGEGSRLTVL.

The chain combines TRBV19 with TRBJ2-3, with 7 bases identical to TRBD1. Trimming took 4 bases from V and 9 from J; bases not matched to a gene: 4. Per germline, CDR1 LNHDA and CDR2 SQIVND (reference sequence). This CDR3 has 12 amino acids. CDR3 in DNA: TGTGCCAGTAGTACCCTACAGGGGACGCAGTATTTT. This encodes CASSTLQGTQYF.

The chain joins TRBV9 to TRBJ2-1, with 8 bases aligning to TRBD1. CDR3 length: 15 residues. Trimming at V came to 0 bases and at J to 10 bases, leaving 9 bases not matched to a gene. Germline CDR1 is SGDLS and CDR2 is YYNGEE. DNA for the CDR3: TGTGCCAGCAGCGTAGCCCCGGACAGGGAATTGGAGCAGTTCTTC. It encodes CASSVAPDRELEQFF.

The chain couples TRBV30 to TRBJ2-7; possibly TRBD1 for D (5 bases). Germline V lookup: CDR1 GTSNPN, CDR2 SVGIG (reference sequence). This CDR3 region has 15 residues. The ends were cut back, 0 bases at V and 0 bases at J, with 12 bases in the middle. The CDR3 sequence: CAWSVWGQRSYEQYF. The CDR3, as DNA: TGTGCCTGGAGTGTATGGGGCCAGCGCTCCTACGAGCAGTACTTC.

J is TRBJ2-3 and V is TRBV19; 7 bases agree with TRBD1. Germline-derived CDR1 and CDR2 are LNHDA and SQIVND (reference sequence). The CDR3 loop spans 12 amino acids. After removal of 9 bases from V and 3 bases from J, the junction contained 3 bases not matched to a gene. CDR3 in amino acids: CASTTGTDTQYF. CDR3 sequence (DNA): TGTGCCAGCACGACAGGGACAGATACGCAGTATTTT. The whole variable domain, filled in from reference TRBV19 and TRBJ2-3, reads DGGITQSPKYLFRKEGQNVTLSCEQNLNHDAMYWYRQDPGQGLRLIYYSQIVNDFQKGDIAEGYSVSREKKESFPLTVTSAQKNPTAFYLCASTTGTDTQYFGPGTRLTVL.

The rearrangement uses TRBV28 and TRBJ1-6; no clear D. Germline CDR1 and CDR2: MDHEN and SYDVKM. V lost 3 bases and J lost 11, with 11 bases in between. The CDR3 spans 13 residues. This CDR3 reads CASSFREGTPLHF. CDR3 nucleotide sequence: TGTGCCAGCAGTTTCCGGGAGGGAACACCCCTCCACTTT.

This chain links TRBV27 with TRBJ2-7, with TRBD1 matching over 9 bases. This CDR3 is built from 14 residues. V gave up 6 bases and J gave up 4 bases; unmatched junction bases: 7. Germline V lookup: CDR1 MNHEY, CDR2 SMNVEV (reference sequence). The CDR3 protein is CASRDDRGKYEQYF. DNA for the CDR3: TGTGCCAGCAGGGATGACAGGGGGAAATACGAGCAGTACTTC.

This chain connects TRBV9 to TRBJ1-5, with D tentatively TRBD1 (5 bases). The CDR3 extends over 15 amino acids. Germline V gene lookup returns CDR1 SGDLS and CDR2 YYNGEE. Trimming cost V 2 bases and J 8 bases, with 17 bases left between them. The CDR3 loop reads CASSVGGSPGEPQHF. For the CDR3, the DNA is TGTGCCAGCAGCGTTGGCGGGTCCCCGGGGGAGCCCCAGCATTTT.

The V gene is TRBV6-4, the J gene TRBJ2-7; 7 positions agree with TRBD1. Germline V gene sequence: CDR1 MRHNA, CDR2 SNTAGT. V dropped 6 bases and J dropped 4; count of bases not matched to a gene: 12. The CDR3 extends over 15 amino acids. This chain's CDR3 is CASRAPTGSRYEQYF. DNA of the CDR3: TGTGCCAGCAGAGCCCCGACAGGGTCCCGATACGAGCAGTACTTC.

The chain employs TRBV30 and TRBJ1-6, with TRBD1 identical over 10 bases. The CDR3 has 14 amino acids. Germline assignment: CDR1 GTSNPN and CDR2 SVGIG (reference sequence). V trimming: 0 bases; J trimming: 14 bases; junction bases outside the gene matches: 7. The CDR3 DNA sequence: TGTGCCTGGAGTGTGGACAGGGGGGTAGGATCCCTCCACTTT. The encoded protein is CAWSVDRGVGSLHF.

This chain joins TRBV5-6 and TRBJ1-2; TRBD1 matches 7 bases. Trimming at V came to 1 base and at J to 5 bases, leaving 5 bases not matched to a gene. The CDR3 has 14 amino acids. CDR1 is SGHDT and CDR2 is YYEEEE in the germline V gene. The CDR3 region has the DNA TGTGCCAGCAGCTTGAAGGACAGGATGTATGGCTACACCTTC. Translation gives CASSLKDRMYGYTF.

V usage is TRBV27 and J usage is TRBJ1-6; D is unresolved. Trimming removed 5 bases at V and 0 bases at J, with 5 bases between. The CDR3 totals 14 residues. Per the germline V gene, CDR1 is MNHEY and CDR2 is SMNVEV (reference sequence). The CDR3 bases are TGTGCCAGCAGTGCTAGCTCCTATAATTCACCCCTCCACTTT. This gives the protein CASSASSYNSPLHF.

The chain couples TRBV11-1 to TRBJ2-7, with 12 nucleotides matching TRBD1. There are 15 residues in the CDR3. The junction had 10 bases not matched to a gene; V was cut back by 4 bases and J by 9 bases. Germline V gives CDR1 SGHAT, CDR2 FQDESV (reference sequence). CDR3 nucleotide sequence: TGTGCCAGCAGCTCCGGATGGGGGACAGGGGGCGGGCAGTACTTC. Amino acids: CASSSGWGTGGGQYF.

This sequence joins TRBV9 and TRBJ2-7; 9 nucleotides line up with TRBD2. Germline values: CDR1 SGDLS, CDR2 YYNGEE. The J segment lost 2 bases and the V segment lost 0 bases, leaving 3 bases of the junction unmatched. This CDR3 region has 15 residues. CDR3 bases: TGTGCCAGCAGCGTAGCTAGCGGGACAACCTACGAGCAGTACTTC. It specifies CASSVASGTTYEQYF. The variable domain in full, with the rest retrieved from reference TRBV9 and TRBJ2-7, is DSGVTQTPKHLITATGQRVTLRCSPRSGDLSVYWYQQSLDQGLQFLIQYYNGEERAKGNILERFSAQQFPDLHSELNLSSLELGDSALYFCASSVASGTTYEQYFGPGTRLTVT.

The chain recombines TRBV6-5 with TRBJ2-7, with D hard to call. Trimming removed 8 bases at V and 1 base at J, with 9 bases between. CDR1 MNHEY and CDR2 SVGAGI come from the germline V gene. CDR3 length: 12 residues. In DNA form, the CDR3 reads TGTGCCAGCGTCTCGTCTTCCTACGAGCAGTACTTC. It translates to CASVSSSYEQYF.